The entry below describes one T cell receptor (beta chain). Its antigen is currently unknown. Sequencing used immunoSEQ multiplex PCR; TCRdb keeps in-frame clones, though not all of them. The table has a few million clones, approximately 95% seen once. Trimming left V 3 bases short and J 1 base short, with 15 bases between. The CDR3 has 16 amino acids. CDR1 and CDR2 (germline): KGHSH, LQKENI. This record comes from a study of shared clonotypes between healthy human individuals. General study results and limits: Generally, naive subsets (rather than memory subsets) showed larger estimated richness. Researchers sampled blood only, noting tissue repertoires likely differ. Rarefaction showed that sequencing of sorted subsets was incomplete (despite large depth).

In the CD4+ fraction, cells were divided into CD45RA+ naive and CD45RA-negative memory subsets. Specimen: naive CD4+ T cells from PBMCs. Subset of the sample: CD45RA+ positively selected. V gene TRBV18 combines with J gene TRBJ2-5; D possibly matches TRBD1 or TRBD2 (5 bases each). The TCR was taken from a man aged 18-30 years in good health. Some clones in this sample may be carry-over from other donors' samples. The CDR3, as DNA: TGTGCCAGCTCACCCGCTTCAGGGAGCTTCCAAGAGACCCAGTACTTC. This gives the protein CASSPASGSFQETQYF.